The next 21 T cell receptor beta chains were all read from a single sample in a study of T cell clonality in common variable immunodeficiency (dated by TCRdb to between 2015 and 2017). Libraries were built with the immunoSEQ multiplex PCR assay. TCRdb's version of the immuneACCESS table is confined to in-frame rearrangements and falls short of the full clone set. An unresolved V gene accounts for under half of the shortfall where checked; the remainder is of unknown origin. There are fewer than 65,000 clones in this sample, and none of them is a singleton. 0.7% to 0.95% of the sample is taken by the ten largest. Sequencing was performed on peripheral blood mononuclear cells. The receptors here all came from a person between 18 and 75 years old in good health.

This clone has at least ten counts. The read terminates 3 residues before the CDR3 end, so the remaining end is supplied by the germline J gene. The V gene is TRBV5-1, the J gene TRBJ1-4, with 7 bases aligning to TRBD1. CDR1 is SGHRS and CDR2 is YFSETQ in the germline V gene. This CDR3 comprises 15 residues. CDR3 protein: CASSLTMEGANVLFF. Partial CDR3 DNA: TGCGCCAGCAGCTTAACGATGGAGGGGGCCAACGTA.

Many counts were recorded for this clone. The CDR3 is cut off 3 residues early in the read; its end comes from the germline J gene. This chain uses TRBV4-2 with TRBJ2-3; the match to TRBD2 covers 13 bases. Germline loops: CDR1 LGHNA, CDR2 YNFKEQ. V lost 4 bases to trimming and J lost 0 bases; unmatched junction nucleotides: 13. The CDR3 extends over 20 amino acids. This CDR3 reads CASSPPGRTSGSTSTDTQYF. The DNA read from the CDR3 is TGTGCCAGCAGCCCCCCGGGGCGGACTAGCGGGAGTACTAGCACAGATACG.

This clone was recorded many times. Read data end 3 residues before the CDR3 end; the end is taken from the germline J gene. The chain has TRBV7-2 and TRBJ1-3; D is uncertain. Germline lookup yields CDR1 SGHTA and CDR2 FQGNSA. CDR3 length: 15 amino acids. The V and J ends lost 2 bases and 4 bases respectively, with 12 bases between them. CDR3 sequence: CASSLKQVGGNTIYF. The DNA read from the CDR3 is TGTGCCAGCAGCTTAAAGCAGGTTGGAGGAAACACC.

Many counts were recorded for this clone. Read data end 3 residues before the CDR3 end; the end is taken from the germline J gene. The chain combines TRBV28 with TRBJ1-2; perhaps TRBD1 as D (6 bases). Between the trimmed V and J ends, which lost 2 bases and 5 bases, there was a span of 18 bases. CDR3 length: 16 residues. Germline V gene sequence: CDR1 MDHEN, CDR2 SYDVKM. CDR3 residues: CASSLGGGIDPYGYTF. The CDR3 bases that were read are TGTGCCAGCAGTTTAGGCGGGGGCATAGACCCTTATGGC.

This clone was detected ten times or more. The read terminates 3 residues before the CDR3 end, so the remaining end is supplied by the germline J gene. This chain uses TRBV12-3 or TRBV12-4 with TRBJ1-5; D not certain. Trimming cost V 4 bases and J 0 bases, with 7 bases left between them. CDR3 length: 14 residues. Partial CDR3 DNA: TGTGCCAGCAGTTCGGTTTATAGCAATCAGCCC. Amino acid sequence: CASSSVYSNQP. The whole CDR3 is CASSSVYSNQPQHF.

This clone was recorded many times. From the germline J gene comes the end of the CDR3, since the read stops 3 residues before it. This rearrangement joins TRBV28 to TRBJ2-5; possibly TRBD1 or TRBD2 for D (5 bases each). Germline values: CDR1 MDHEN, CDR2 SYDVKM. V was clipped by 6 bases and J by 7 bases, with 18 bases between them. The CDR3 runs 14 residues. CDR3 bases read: TGTGCCAGCAGACCGAGGGGCGGTCTACCGACC. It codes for CASRPRGGLPT. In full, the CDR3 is CASRPRGGLPTQYF.

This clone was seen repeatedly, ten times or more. CDR3 amino acids: CATNYAGEGYEQYF. CDR3 bases read: TGTGCCACCAACTACGCGGGAGAAGGGTACGAG. This chain uses TRBV5-4 with TRBJ2-7, with 7 bases identical to TRBD2. The CDR3 is cut off 3 residues early in the read; its end comes from the germline J gene. The CDR3 sequence is 14 residues long. The V and J ends lost 9 bases and 4 bases, in that order; junction bases with no gene match: 13. Per germline, CDR1 SGHNT and CDR2 YYREEE (reference sequence).

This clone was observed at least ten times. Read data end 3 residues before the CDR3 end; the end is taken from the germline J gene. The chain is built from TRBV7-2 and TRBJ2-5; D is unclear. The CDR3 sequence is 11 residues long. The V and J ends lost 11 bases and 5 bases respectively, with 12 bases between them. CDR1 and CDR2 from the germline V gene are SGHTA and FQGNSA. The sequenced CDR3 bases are TGTGCCGTAGAATGGTTGGAGACC. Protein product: CAVEWLET. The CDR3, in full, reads CAVEWLETQYF.

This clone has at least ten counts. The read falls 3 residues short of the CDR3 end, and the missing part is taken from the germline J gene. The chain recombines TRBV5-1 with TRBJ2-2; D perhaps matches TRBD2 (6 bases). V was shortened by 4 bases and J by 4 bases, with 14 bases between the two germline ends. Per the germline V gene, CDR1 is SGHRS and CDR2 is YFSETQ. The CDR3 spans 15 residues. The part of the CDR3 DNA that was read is TGCGCCAGCAGCCTAGTAGCCGGGGGCACCGGGGAG. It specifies CASSLVAGGTGE. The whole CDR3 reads CASSLVAGGTGELFF.

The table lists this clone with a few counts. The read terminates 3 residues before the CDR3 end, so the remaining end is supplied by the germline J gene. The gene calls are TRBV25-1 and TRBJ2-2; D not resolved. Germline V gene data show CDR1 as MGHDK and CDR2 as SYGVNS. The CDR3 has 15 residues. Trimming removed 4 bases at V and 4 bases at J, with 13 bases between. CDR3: CASSAVGWRTGELFF. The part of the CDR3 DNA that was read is TGTGCCAGCAGTGCAGTAGGGTGGCGCACCGGGGAG.

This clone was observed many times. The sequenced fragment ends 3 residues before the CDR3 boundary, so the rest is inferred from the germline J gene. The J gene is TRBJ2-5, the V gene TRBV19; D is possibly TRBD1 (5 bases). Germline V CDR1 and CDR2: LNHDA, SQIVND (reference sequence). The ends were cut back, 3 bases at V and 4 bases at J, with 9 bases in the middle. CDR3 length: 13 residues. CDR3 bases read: TGTGCCAGTAGTATTTCGCAGGGAGAGACC. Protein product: CASSISQGET. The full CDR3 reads CASSISQGETQYF.

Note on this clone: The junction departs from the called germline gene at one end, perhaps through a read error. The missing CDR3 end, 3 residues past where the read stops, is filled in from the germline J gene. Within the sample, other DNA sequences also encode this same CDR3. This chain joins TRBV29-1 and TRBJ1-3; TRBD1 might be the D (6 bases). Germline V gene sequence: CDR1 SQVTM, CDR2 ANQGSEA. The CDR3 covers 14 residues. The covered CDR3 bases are TGCAGCGTTGGAACAGGGTTAGGGGGAAACACA. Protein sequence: CSVGTGLGGNT. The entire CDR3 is CSVGTGLGGNTIYF.

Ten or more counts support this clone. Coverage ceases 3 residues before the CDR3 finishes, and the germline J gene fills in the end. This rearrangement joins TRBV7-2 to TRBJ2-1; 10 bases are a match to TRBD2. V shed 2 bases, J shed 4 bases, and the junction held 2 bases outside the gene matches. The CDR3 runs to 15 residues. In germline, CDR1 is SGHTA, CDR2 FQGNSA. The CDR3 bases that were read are TGTGCCAGCAGCTTAACTAGCGGGGCTTACAATGAG. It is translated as CASSLTSGAYNE. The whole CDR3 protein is CASSLTSGAYNEQFF. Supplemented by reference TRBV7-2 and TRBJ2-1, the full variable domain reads GAGVSQSPSNKVTEKGKDVELRCDPISGHTALYWYRQSLGQGLEFLIYFQGNSAPDKSGLPSDRFSAERTGGSVSTLTIQRTQQEDSAVYLCASSLTSGAYNEQFFGPGTRLTVL.

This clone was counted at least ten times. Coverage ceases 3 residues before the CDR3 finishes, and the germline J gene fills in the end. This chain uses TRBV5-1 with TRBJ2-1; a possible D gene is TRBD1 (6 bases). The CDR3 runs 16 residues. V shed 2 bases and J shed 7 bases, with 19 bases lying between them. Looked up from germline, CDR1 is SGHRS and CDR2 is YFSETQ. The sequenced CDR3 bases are TGCGCCAGCAGCTTAGGGGGTCTTGAGGGTCAGAATGAG. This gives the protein CASSLGGLEGQNE. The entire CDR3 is CASSLGGLEGQNEQFF. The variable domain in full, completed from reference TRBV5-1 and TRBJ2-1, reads KAGVTQTPRYLIKTRGQQVTLSCSPISGHRSVSWYQQTPGQGLQFLFEYFSETQRNKGNFPGRFSGRQFSNSRSEMNVSTLELGDSALYLCASSLGGLEGQNEQFFGPGTRLTVL.

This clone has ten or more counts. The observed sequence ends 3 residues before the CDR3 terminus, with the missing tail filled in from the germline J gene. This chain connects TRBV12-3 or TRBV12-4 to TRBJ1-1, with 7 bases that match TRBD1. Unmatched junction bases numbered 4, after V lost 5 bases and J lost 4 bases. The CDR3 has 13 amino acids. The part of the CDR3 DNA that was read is TGTGCCAGCAGTCTCAACAGGGGCACTGAA. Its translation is CASSLNRGTE. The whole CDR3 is CASSLNRGTEAFF.

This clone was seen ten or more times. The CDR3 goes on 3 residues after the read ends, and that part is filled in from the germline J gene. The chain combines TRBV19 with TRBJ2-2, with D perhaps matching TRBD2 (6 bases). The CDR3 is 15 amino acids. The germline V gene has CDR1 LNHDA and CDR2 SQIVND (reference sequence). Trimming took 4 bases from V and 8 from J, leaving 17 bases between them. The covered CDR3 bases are TGTGCCAGTAGTAAGGCTAGCGCCATGGGGGGGGAG. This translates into CASSKASAMGGE. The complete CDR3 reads CASSKASAMGGELFF.

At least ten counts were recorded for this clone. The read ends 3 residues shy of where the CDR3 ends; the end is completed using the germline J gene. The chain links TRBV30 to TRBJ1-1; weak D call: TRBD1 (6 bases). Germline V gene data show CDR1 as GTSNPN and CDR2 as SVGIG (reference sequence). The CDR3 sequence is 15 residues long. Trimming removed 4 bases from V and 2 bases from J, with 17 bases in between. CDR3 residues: CAWTRAGASNTEAFF. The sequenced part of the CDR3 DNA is TGTGCCTGGACCCGGGCAGGGGCAAGCAACACTGAA.

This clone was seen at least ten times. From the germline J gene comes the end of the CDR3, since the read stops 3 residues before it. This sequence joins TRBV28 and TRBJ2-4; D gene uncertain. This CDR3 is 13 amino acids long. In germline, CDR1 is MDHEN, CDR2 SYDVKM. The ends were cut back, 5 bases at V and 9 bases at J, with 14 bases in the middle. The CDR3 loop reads CASSLPQVGIQYF. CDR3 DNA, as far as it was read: TGTGCCAGCAGTCTCCCCCAGGTCGGCATT. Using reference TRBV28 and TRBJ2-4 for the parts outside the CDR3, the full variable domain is DVKVTQSSRYLVKRTGEKVFLECVQDMDHENMFWYRQDPGLGLRLIYFSYDVKMKEKGDIPEGYSVSREKKERFSLILESASTNQTSMYLCASSLPQVGIQYFGAGTRLSVL.

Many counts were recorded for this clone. The CDR3 region is CASSPRDRGISYGYTF. Incomplete CDR3 DNA: TGTGCCAGCTCACCACGGGACAGGGGGATCAGCTATGGC. The chain couples TRBV18 to TRBJ1-2; 11 bases fit TRBD1. The read terminates 3 residues ahead of where the CDR3 ends, so the germline J gene completes it. The CDR3 sequence is 16 residues long. V lost 1 base to trimming and J lost 4 bases; unmatched junction nucleotides: 5. CDR1 is KGHSH, CDR2 LQKENI, per germline.

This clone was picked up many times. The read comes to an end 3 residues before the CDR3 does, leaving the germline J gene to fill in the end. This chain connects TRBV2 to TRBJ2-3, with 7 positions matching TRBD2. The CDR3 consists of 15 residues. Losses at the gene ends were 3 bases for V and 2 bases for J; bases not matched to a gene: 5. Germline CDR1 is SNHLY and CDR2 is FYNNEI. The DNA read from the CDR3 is TGTGCCAGCAGTGATCCGCTAGCGGCCACAGATACG. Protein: CASSDPLAATDT. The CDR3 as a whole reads CASSDPLAATDTQYF.

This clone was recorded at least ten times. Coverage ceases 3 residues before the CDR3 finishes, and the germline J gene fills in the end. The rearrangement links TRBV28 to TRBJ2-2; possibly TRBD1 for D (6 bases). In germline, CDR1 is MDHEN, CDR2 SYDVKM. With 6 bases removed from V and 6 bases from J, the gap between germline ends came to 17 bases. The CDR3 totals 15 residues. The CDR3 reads CASRPTQGFPGELFF. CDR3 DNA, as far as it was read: TGTGCCAGCAGACCTACACAGGGTTTCCCCGGGGAG. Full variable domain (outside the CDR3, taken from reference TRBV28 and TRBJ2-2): DVKVTQSSRYLVKRTGEKVFLECVQDMDHENMFWYRQDPGLGLRLIYFSYDVKMKEKGDIPEGYSVSREKKERFSLILESASTNQTSMYLCASRPTQGFPGELFFGEGSRLTVL.